Presented here are 15 T cell receptor beta chains from one specimen sequenced in a study of cytomegalovirus exposure and HLA in healthy donors. It was with 60 Vbeta and 13 Jbeta primers that the PCR ran. The protocol was immunoSEQ multiplex PCR, while the TCRdb copy is restricted to in-frame clones and leaves out a portion. The sample includes 95,000 or so clones, over 70% of them seen just once. The sequenced sample consisted of PBMCs. These receptors were obtained from a woman aged 40 to 50 in good health and CMV-seronegative.

The sample holds a few counts of this clone. The gene calls are TRBV5-4 and TRBJ2-6, with D maybe TRBD1 (6 bases). CDR1 and CDR2 from the germline V gene are SGHNT and YYREEE (reference sequence). The CDR3 has 15 residues. V lost 4 bases, J lost 4 bases, and 12 bases lay in between. Here the CDR3 reads CASSRVGAGANVLTF. The CDR3 nucleotides read TGTGCCAGCAGCCGGGTGGGGGCCGGGGCCAACGTCCTGACTTTC.

This chain joins TRBV7-2 and TRBJ2-7, with D maybe TRBD1 (6 bases). The CDR3 contains 15 residues. The V and J ends lost 1 base and 0 bases respectively, with 10 bases between them. CDR1 and CDR2 from the germline V gene are SGHTA and FQGNSA. The CDR3 region has the DNA TGTGCCAGCAGCTTAGGAGGGGGAGACTCCTACGAGCAGTACTTC. Encoded protein: CASSLGGGDSYEQYF. Together with reference TRBV7-2 and TRBJ2-7, the CDR3 gives the full variable domain: GAGVSQSPSNKVTEKGKDVELRCDPISGHTALYWYRQSLGQGLEFLIYFQGNSAPDKSGLPSDRFSAERTGGSVSTLTIQRTQQEDSAVYLCASSLGGGDSYEQYFGPGTRLTVT.

V usage is TRBV10-3 and J usage is TRBJ2-1; the D gene is possibly TRBD1 (5 bases). CDR1 ENHRY and CDR2 SYGVKD come from the germline V gene. V lost 4 bases and J lost 7, with 5 bases in between. CDR3 length: 11 residues. CDR3 amino acids: CAISGQNEQFF. The CDR3 region has the DNA TGTGCCATCAGTGGACAGAATGAGCAGTTCTTC.

V gene TRBV14 combines with J gene TRBJ2-3, with D perhaps matching TRBD2 (6 bases). The V end was cut by 2 bases, the J end by 6 bases, with 21 bases between. In germline, CDR1 is SGHDN, CDR2 FVKESK. The CDR3 consists of 17 residues. The CDR3 reads CASSQRRASAGRDTQYF. CDR3 nucleotide sequence: TGTGCCAGCAGCCAACGAAGGGCTAGCGCGGGAAGGGATACGCAGTATTTT.

To note about this clone: The sample contains more than one DNA sequence encoding this CDR3. This chain links TRBV2 with TRBJ1-4; no firm D call. The germline CDR1 and CDR2 sequences are SNHLY and FYNNEI. V gave up 4 bases and J gave up 7 bases, with 10 bases separating them. CDR3 length: 13 residues. In nucleotides, the CDR3 is TGTGCCAGCAGTGGCGGCCGGGTTGAAAAACTGTTTTTT. Translating it yields CASSGGRVEKLFF.

The genes are TRBV7-6 and TRBJ1-5; a weak D match, TRBD1 (6 bases). The germline V gene encodes CDR1 SGHVS and CDR2 FNYEAQ. The CDR3 sequence is 16 residues long. Trimming removed 5 bases at V and 1 base at J, with 15 bases between. The CDR3 coding sequence is TGTGCCAGCAGCCCCCATGCGGGGGCAAGCAATCAGCCCCAGCATTTT. Translation gives CASSPHAGASNQPQHF.

This clone was counted a few times. This rearrangement joins TRBV5-1 to TRBJ2-7, with 7 bases matching TRBD1. The CDR3 totals 14 residues. V shed 3 bases, J shed 2 bases, and the junction held 5 bases outside the gene matches. Germline V gives CDR1 SGHRS, CDR2 YFSETQ. CDR3 bases: TGCGCCAGCAGCTGGGGCCAGGGGGCCTACGAGCAGTACTTC. It encodes CASSWGQGAYEQYF. Full variable domain (outside the CDR3, taken from reference TRBV5-1 and TRBJ2-7): KAGVTQTPRYLIKTRGQQVTLSCSPISGHRSVSWYQQTPGQGLQFLFEYFSETQRNKGNFPGRFSGRQFSNSRSEMNVSTLELGDSALYLCASSWGQGAYEQYFGPGTRLTVT.

The J gene is TRBJ2-3, the V gene TRBV7-8, with 11 bases lining up with TRBD2. After removal of 4 bases from V and 1 base from J, the junction contained 4 bases not matched to a gene. This CDR3 is 16 amino acids long. Germline V gene lookup returns CDR1 SGHVS and CDR2 FQNEAQ. The CDR3 nucleotides read TGTGCCAGCAGCTCCCAGGGACTAGCGGGCACAGATACGCAGTATTTT. It yields the protein CASSSQGLAGTDTQYF.

The V gene is TRBV7-2, the J gene TRBJ2-2; possibly TRBD2 for D (7 bases). The CDR3 consists of 14 residues. In germline, CDR1 is SGHTA, CDR2 FQGNSA. Trimming removed 5 bases from V and 7 bases from J, with 14 bases in between. The CDR3 spells CASSPRRGGGELFF. CDR3 nucleotide sequence: TGTGCCAGCAGCCCGCGGAGGGGGGGCGGGGAGCTGTTTTTT.

As to this clone: At the DNA level, this CDR3 is encoded by other sequences in the same sample as well. The rearrangement links TRBV4-1 to TRBJ2-7; 7 bases agree with TRBD1. Looked up from germline, CDR1 is MGHRA and CDR2 is YSYEKL. J was trimmed by 4 bases and V by 3 bases; bases with no gene match: 3. This CDR3 spans 13 amino acids. CDR3 loop: CASSQARGYEQYF. CDR3 coding DNA: TGCGCCAGCAGCCAGGCCAGGGGGTACGAGCAGTACTTC.

The chain is built from TRBV6-1 and TRBJ1-1, with 8 bases identical to TRBD1. This CDR3 spans 15 amino acids. Germline V gene lookup returns CDR1 MNHNS and CDR2 SASEGT. J was trimmed by 8 bases and V by 4 bases; bases with no gene match: 12. CDR3 residues: CASSGNRGGLGEAFF. CDR3 sequence (DNA): TGTGCCAGCAGTGGTAACAGGGGGGGTCTGGGGGAAGCTTTCTTT.

The chain recombines TRBV4-1 with TRBJ1-6; D gene uncertain. The V end lost 0 bases, the J end lost 7 bases, and 16 bases lay between the germline ends. The CDR3 contains 17 residues. Germline V gene sequence: CDR1 MGHRA, CDR2 YSYEKL. In nucleotides, the CDR3 is TGCGCCAGCAGCCAAGATAGAGCGGCCCCGCTGAATTCACCCCTCCACTTT. Translating gives CASSQDRAAPLNSPLHF.

The chain has TRBV7-7 and TRBJ2-3; maybe TRBD2 (5 bases). The CDR3 contains 13 residues. Germline V gene lookup returns CDR1 SSHAT and CDR2 FNYEAQ (reference sequence). V lost 2 bases and J lost 6, with 9 bases in between. CDR3 region: CASSLSSSDTQYF. In DNA form, the CDR3 reads TGTGCCAGCAGCTTATCTAGCTCGGATACGCAGTATTTT.

This sequence joins TRBV9 and TRBJ1-4; TRBD1 is a possible D gene (6 bases). Germline CDR1 reads SGDLS; CDR2 reads YYNGEE. Trimming took 2 bases from V and 3 from J, leaving 14 bases between them. This CDR3 spans 16 amino acids. The chain's CDR3 is CASSVQPTGANEKLFF. The DNA of the CDR3 is TGTGCCAGCAGCGTCCAACCGACAGGAGCTAATGAAAAACTGTTTTTT.

This clone was detected only once. This chain links TRBV6-1 with TRBJ2-4, with 8 bases identical to TRBD1. Germline-derived CDR1 and CDR2 are MNHNS and SASEGT. V was clipped by 1 base and J by 8 bases; unmatched bases: 4. The CDR3 covers 14 residues. The CDR3 DNA follows: TGTGCCAGCAGTGAAGGGACAGGGTCGGACATTCAGTACTTC. It translates to CASSEGTGSDIQYF.